Listed here is a single TCR beta chain. The data stem from a study of blood T cell repertoires in COVID-19. Data came from immunoSEQ multiplex PCR; TCRdb stores just in-frame clones and leaves some out. The sample records around 180,000 clones, 80% to 90% being singletons. Sequenced material: peripheral blood. The sequence was collected from a human donor with active or convalescent COVID-19. The donor label of this sample is uncertain.

The CDR3 region is CASSLPETPYEQYF. The CDR3 DNA sequence: TGTGCCAGCAGCTTACCGGAGACCCCCTACGAGCAGTACTTC. This chain uses TRBV11-1 with TRBJ2-7, with D unresolved. The ends were cut back, 2 bases at V and 2 bases at J, with 10 bases in the middle. The CDR3 runs to 14 residues. Germline loops: CDR1 SGHAT, CDR2 FQDESV (reference sequence). The whole variable domain, remainder taken from reference TRBV11-1 and TRBJ2-7, is EAEVAQSPRYKITEKSQAVAFWCDPISGHATLYWYRQILGQGPELLVQFQDESVVDDSQLPKDRFSAERLKGVDSTLKIQPAELGDSAMYLCASSLPETPYEQYFGPGTRLTVT.